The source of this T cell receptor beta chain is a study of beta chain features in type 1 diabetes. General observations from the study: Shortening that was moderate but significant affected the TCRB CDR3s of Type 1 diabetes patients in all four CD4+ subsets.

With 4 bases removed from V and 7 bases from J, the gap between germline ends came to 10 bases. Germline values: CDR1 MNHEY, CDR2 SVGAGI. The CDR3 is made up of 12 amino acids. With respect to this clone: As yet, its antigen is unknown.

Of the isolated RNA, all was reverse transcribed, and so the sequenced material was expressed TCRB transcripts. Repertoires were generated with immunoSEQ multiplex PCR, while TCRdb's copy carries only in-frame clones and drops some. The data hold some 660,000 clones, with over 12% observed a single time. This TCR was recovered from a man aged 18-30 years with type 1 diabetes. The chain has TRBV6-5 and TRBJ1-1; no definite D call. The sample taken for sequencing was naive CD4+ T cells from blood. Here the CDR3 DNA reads TGTGCCAGCAGTTCCCCCGTTGGTGAAGCTTTCTTT. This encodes CASSSPVGEAFF.